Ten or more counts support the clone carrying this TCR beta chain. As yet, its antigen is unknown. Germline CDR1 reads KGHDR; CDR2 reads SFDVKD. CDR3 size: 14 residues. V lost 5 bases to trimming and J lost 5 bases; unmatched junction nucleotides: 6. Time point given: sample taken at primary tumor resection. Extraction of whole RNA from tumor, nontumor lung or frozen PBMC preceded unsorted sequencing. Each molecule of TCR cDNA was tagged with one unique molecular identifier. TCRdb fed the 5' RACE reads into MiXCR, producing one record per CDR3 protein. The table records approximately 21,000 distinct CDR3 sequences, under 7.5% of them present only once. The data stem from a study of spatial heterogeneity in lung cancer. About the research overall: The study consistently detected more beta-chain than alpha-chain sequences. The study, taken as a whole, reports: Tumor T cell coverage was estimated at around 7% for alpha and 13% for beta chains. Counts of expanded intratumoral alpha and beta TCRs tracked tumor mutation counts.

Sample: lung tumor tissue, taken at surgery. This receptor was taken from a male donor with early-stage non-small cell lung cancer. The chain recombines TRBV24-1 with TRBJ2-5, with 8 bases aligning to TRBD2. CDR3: CATSASGRGETQYF. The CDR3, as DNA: TGTGCCACCAGTGCGAGCGGGAGAGGGGAGACCCAGTACTTC.